This T cell receptor beta chain was captured by sequencing in a study of blood T cells in healthy people across ages. The sample holds a few counts of this clonotype. A second PCR, run for roughly 7 to 11 cycles, used a sample-barcoded 5' primer plus a J-beta primer mix. TCRdb re-called the 5' RACE reads through MiXCR, storing one row per CDR3 protein. The sample has 650,000 to 1,000,000 distinct CDR3 sequences, 30% to 45% seen once; the top ten hold roughly 13%. The CDR3 has 13 amino acids. The V gene's germline CDR1 is SGHTA and CDR2 FQGNSA. The ends were cut back, 0 bases at V and 6 bases at J, with 9 bases in the middle.

The J gene is TRBJ2-7, the V gene TRBV7-2; D is perhaps TRBD1 or TRBD2 (5 bases each). Sequences were obtained from blood. The clonotype originates from a young man in good health. CDR3: CASSLASGTEQYF. DNA for the CDR3: TGTGCCAGCAGCTTAGCATCGGGGACCGAGCAGTACTTC.